This entry is about one TCR beta chain. The antigen is unknown. The sample originates from a study of cytomegalovirus exposure and HLA in healthy donors. General observations from the study: Cytomegalovirus status was reportedly diagnosed by the classifier with high specificity and sensitivity. The tendency of first-cohort TCR clusters to co-occur in the 130 or so validation repertoires was identified by a subsequent analysis.

The length of the CDR3 is 16 residues. The V and J ends lost 4 bases and 0 bases, in that order; junction bases with no gene match: 4. CDR1 SGHNT and CDR2 YYREEE come from the germline V gene (reference sequence). TCRdb's copy holds only in-frame clones and misses some; the assay was immunoSEQ multiplex PCR. Seen here are 150,000 to 200,000 clones, about 81% observed once, and the top ten hold around 1.2%. The sequencing sample was made of PBMCs. The V gene is TRBV5-4, the J gene TRBJ2-6, with TRBD1 matching 7 bases. This sequence originates from a woman aged 25 to 39 in good health and CMV-seronegative. The CDR3 DNA reads as TGTGCCAGCAGCCTCGGGACAGTCTCTGGGGCCAACGTCCTGACTTTC. Its translation is CASSLGTVSGANVLTF.